The rows below give T cell receptor beta chains drawn from one sample of a study of blood T cells in healthy people across ages. TCRdb used MiXCR to reprocess the 5' RACE reads, holding one entry per CDR3 protein. The table shows fewer than 2,000,000 distinct CDR3 sequences, with about 31% occurring only once. The sequencing input was blood. These receptor sequences come from a young woman in good health. Each CDR3 is given with its conserved first and last residue. A D gene is named only where the DNA matches it firmly. Clone size is given for some rows only: seen once, a few or many times, or a class if the clone is expanded.

v_call	cdr3_length	d_call	clone_size	j_call	cdr3_aa	cdr3_nt
TRBV4-1	15	.	.	TRBJ2-7	CASSQGVGLIGEQYF	TGCGCCAGCAGCCAAGGGGTAGGACTTATAGGCGAGCAGTACTTC
TRBV6-1	17	TRBD2	.	TRBJ2-3	CARPGLAGGDSTDTQYF	TGTGCCAGACCGGGACTAGCGGGAGGGGATAGCACAGATACGCAGTATTTT
TRBV29-1	12	TRBD1	many	TRBJ2-5	CSVGTGQETQYF	TGCAGCGTTGGGACAGGACAAGAGACCCAGTACTTC
TRBV5-1	14	.	few	TRBJ1-1	CASSSAVWDTEAFF	TGCGCCAGCAGCTCAGCAGTCTGGGACACTGAAGCTTTCTTT
TRBV28	14	TRBD1	few	TRBJ2-5	CASSAMTGEETQYF	TGTGCCAGCAGTGCAATGACAGGGGAAGAGACCCAGTACTTC
TRBV20-1	16	.	.	TRBJ2-1	CSPKIAEGALYNEQFF	TGCAGTCCCAAAATAGCGGAGGGAGCTCTCTACAATGAGCAGTTCTTC
TRBV20-1	13	.	.	TRBJ1-5	CSAREEKGEPQHF	TGCAGTGCTAGAGAGGAGAAGGGAGAGCCCCAGCATTTT
TRBV3-1	17	.	.	TRBJ1-2	CASSQGDRLSLIYGYTF	TGTGCCAGCAGCCAAGGAGACAGGCTTTCGCTAATCTATGGCTACACCTTC
TRBV3-1	14	TRBD2	.	TRBJ2-5	CASAFSGGRETQYF	TGTGCCAGCGCCTTTTCGGGAGGACGAGAGACCCAGTACTTC
TRBV18	17	.	.	TRBJ2-5	CASSAERARANSETQYF	TGTGCCAGCTCAGCAGAGAGGGCCCGGGCCAACTCAGAGACCCAGTACTTC
TRBV12-3/TRBV12-4	15	TRBD2	many	TRBJ2-3	CASMYGGGVTDTQYF	TGTGCCAGCATGTACGGCGGGGGGGTAACAGATACGCAGTATTTT
TRBV25-1	15	TRBD1	few	TRBJ2-7	CASSDPGQVIYEQYF	TGTGCCAGCAGTGACCCGGGACAGGTCATTTACGAGCAGTACTTC
TRBV20-1	17	TRBD1	.	TRBJ1-5	CSARGQGGGSGNQPQHF	TGCAGTGCTAGAGGACAGGGGGGTGGAAGCGGCAATCAGCCCCAGCATTTT
TRBV4-2	17	TRBD2	.	TRBJ2-3	CASSQDFPAGPTDTQYF	TGTGCCAGCAGCCAAGATTTTCCAGCGGGACCCACAGATACGCAGTATTTT
TRBV11-2	13	.	.	TRBJ2-7	CASSPLWGYEQYF	TGTGCCAGCAGTCCCCTGTGGGGGTACGAGCAGTACTTC
TRBV5-1	17	TRBD2	many	TRBJ2-5	CASSELAGGPSGETQYF	TGCGCCAGCAGCGAACTAGCGGGGGGGCCGAGTGGAGAGACCCAGTACTTC
TRBV4-1	19	TRBD2	.	TRBJ2-3	CASSPASLRTSGARDTQYF	TGCGCCAGCAGCCCGGCTTCACTGAGGACTAGCGGGGCTCGGGATACGCAGTATTTT
TRBV6-1	16	TRBD1	.	TRBJ1-6	CASNPGTALYNSPLHF	TGTGCCAGCAACCCAGGGACAGCCTTGTATAATTCACCCCTCCACTTT
TRBV12-3/TRBV12-4	17	.	.	TRBJ2-3	CASRPSRLVTSTDTQYF	TGTGCCAGCAGGCCTTCCCGACTAGTTACTAGCACAGATACGCAGTATTTT
TRBV20-1	11	.	many	TRBJ2-1	CSTLGAREQFF	TGCAGTACCTTGGGAGCTAGGGAGCAGTTCTTC
TRBV12-3/TRBV12-4	13	TRBD1	few	TRBJ2-1	CASAKDRGDEQFF	TGTGCCAGCGCCAAGGACAGGGGGGATGAGCAGTTCTTC
TRBV10-3	15	TRBD1	.	TRBJ1-2	CAITDRALSNYGYTF	TGTGCCATCACGGACAGGGCGCTATCTAACTATGGCTACACCTTC
TRBV5-1	15	TRBD1	.	TRBJ1-6	CASSGQASGNSPLHF	TGCGCCAGCAGTGGACAGGCAAGTGGTAATTCACCCCTCCACTTT
TRBV12-3/TRBV12-4	14	.	.	TRBJ1-5	CASSFGQGQQPQHF	TGTGCCAGCAGTTTCGGGCAGGGTCAGCAGCCCCAGCATTTT
TRBV6-2/TRBV6-3	16	.	few	TRBJ2-7	CASSYSKRDGAYEQYF	TGTGCCAGCAGTTACTCGAAAAGGGACGGGGCCTACGAGCAGTACTTC
TRBV25-1	15	.	.	TRBJ2-1	CATYGRAISYNEQFF	TGTGCCACCTATGGGCGGGCGATATCCTACAATGAGCAGTTCTTC
TRBV5-1	14	.	many	TRBJ2-1	CASTRTVTYNEQFF	TGCGCCAGCACCAGGACAGTAACCTACAATGAGCAGTTCTTC
TRBV4-2	15	.	.	TRBJ2-1	CASSQDPSTWNEQFF	TGTGCCAGCAGCCAAGACCCATCCACGTGGAATGAGCAGTTCTTC
TRBV7-2	15	.	.	TRBJ1-5	CASSLGRATRQPQHF	TGTGCCAGCAGCTTAGGGAGGGCCACCCGTCAGCCCCAGCATTTT
TRBV6-1	13	TRBD1	.	TRBJ2-7	CASRMGQDYEQYF	TGTGCCAGCAGGATGGGACAGGACTACGAGCAGTACTTC
TRBV5-4	17	TRBD1	once	TRBJ2-5	CASSPGGDRGGQETQYF	TGTGCCAGCAGCCCTGGAGGGGACAGGGGGGGCCAAGAGACCCAGTACTTC
TRBV5-1	14	.	.	TRBJ1-2	CASSLDVGTYGYTF	TGCGCCAGCAGCTTGGATGTAGGGACCTATGGCTACACCTTC
TRBV2	17	.	.	TRBJ2-1	CASSLDLEGEAYNEQFF	TGTGCCAGCAGTCTAGACCTGGAGGGTGAGGCCTACAATGAGCAGTTCTTC
TRBV7-9	16	TRBD2	.	TRBJ2-1	CASSLPTSGVNNEQFF	TGTGCCAGCAGCTTGCCTACTAGCGGGGTTAACAATGAGCAGTTCTTC
TRBV7-9	17	TRBD1	.	TRBJ2-5	CASSAGTGREGQETQYF	TGTGCCAGCAGTGCCGGGACAGGGAGGGAAGGGCAAGAGACCCAGTACTTC
TRBV20-1	14	.	.	TRBJ2-7	CSARGATGFYEQYF	TGCAGTGCTAGAGGGGCGACAGGATTCTACGAGCAGTACTTC
TRBV20-1	15	TRBD2	few	TRBJ2-5	CSAQESRGGGQTQYF	TGCAGTGCTCAAGAATCCCGGGGGGGCGGACAGACCCAGTACTTC
TRBV5-1	16	TRBD2	.	TRBJ2-3	CASSFFTSGSRDTQYF	TGCGCCAGCAGCTTTTTCACTAGCGGGAGTCGGGATACGCAGTATTTT
TRBV27	15	TRBD2	.	TRBJ2-3	CASSYIAGTTDTQYF	TGTGCCAGCAGTTACATAGCGGGGACCACAGATACGCAGTATTTT
TRBV7-9	17	TRBD2	.	TRBJ2-3	CASSLAASGALTDTQYF	TGTGCCAGCAGCCTAGCGGCTAGCGGGGCGCTCACAGATACGCAGTATTTT
TRBV4-1	17	.	.	TRBJ2-6	CASSQEIRGFGANVLTF	TGCGCCAGCAGCCAAGAAATTCGGGGCTTTGGGGCCAACGTCCTGACTTTC
TRBV28	15	.	few	TRBJ2-7	CASTQKWGYRYEQYF	TGTGCCAGCACCCAAAAATGGGGGTATCGATACGAGCAGTACTTC